This entry concerns a single T cell receptor beta chain. At least ten counts were recorded for this clonotype. The target of this receptor is not known. No qualities accompany the bases; no much larger clone lies one base away. The data derive from a study of T cells in Graves' hyperthyroidism and ophthalmopathy (dated by TCRdb to the late 2010s). Broadly, across the study: Peripheral blood was collected at initial diagnosis, before any treatment. TCR V-J signatures able to tell the groups apart were searched for in a discovery cohort of approximately 95 patients, of whom roughly 42 had Graves' ophthalmopathy and roughly 58 had stable Graves' hyperthyroidism. Prospective prediction of ophthalmopathy was tested in an independent validation cohort of fewer than 20 hyperthyroidism patients and 15 to 17 patients who later progressed to ophthalmopathy. In about 6 Graves' hyperthyroidism patients, the study also compared T-cell repertoires from thyroid tissue with T-cell repertoires from blood. The paper describes TCR Vbeta CDR3 sequencing of more than 120 peripheral blood samples, made up of roughly 45 ophthalmopathy patients, more than 70 hyperthyroidism patients and about 17 progressor patients. The 100 or so discovery patients were randomly split 7:3 into training and test sets. After blood sampling, hyperthyroidism patients were treated with methimazole at a starting dose of 30 mg daily, and ophthalmopathy patients were treated with high-dose intravenous methylprednisolone. General study outcomes and caveats: No statistical method was used to fix the sample size in advance, and group allocation was not hidden from the investigators. Ophthalmopathy was separated from stable hyperthyroidism by a 13 V-J signature model, with around 88% sensitivity and about 81% specificity obtained in cross-validation and 80%/75% obtained in testing. Blood samples also contained most of the expanded thyroid clonotypes (frequency above 0.001), which suggests that blood repertoires may reflect thyroid immune responses. In validation, progression to ophthalmopathy was predicted by the model with about 70% sensitivity and 72.22% specificity, a median of about 6 months before onset.

TCR beta CDR3 regions were amplified from RNA transcripts. A first-round RT-PCR of the TCR CDR3 used the HTBI primer set with the Qiagen OneStep RT-PCR kit. Libraries were constructed in a second round of multiplex PCR, after which size selection and purification were carried out. Sequencing of the libraries was done on an Illumina HiSeq2000 using paired-end 100 bp reads. The original pipeline was this. SOAPnuke was used to process the raw data, removing reads that contained adapters or uncalled bases, had a mean Phred below 15, or lacked an exact match to the constant primer or identifier. High-quality paired reads were merged using COPE v1.2.5, and each unique nucleotide sequence was defined as a clonotype. Clonotypes were aligned to IMGT TRBV, TRBD and TRBJ reference segments using MiTCR v1.1. Analysis was restricted to V-J combinations with a frequency above 0.0001, which covered about 99% of repertoires. A TCS score was defined as the ratio of F50 (clonal expansion) to E x V (chaos), with BLOSUM62-based TCRdist applied between CDR3 peptides within each V-J. Welch's t-statistics and random forest reduced just over 500 V-J features to 13, which were used in a naive Bayes classifier (R e1071). Using fastp trimming at Q25 and MiXCR clonotype assembly, TCRdb reanalyzed the public sequencing data and kept in-frame beta chains. Every CDR3 protein is listed once, alongside the most common genes and DNA of its rows. The authors' filters were not applied to this entry. The sample includes around 300,000 distinct CDR3 sequences, with 10% to 15% observed a single time. 7% to 8.5% of the sample is in the top ten clones.

Hyperthyroidism patients were newly diagnosed, had a disease duration of under 2 months, and were aged 18 to 65 years. Patients with uncontrolled infections, other autoimmune diseases, pregnancy or lactation were excluded. Diagnoses were established on the basis of clinical symptoms, serum thyroxine and TRAb, thyroid ultrasound, and orbital computed tomography. Blood from progressor patients was drawn when they were first diagnosed with hyperthyroidism, before any ophthalmopathy symptoms appeared. Ficoll-Paque density gradient centrifugation was used to isolate PBMCs from around 10 ml of fresh peripheral blood. Progressor patients were first diagnosed with Graves' hyperthyroidism and then developed ophthalmopathy during follow-up. Total RNA was extracted with Trizol reagent, and quality was checked on an Agilent 2100 Bioanalyzer. CDR1 and CDR2 are read off the germline V gene (reference sequence) as SEHNR and FQNEAQ. The cysteine opens and the phenylalanine closes a CDR3 of 15 amino acids. Of the read, only the CDR3 DNA is kept; its 45 bases are in frame from base 1. Germline trimming amounts to 3 bases on V and 3 bases on J, with 7 as the count of junction bases outside the gene matches.

This sequence was found in a young woman with Graves' hyperthyroidism that later progressed to Graves' ophthalmopathy. In this chain, TRBV7-9 is recombined with TRBJ2-7; 8 central bases correspond to TRBD2. Sequencing input: blood. In nucleotides, the sequence is TGTGCCAGCAGCTTCTCGGCGGGAGGATTCTACGAGCAGTACTTC. The encoded protein is CASSFSAGGFYEQYF.